The rows below give T cell receptor beta chains drawn from one sample of a study of T cells in Graves' hyperthyroidism and ophthalmopathy. In TCRdb, the multiplex PCR reads were re-called with MiXCR into one record per CDR3 protein. The table has 470,000 or so distinct CDR3 sequences, less than 25% seen once. The sequenced sample consisted of blood. The receptors shown here come from a man between 18 and 29 years old with Graves' hyperthyroidism. The CDR3 runs from the conserved cysteine through the conserved F or W. A D gene is named only where the DNA matches it firmly. The size field is filled for only some rows; it gives once, few, many or a size class.

TRBD1,TRBV19,many,TRBJ2-2,TGTGCCAGTATGCTGACAGGGATCGGCACCGGGGAGCTGTTTTTT,CASMLTGIGTGELFF
TRBD1,TRBV11-1,few,TRBJ2-2,TGTGCCAGCAGCCCGCTAGGACAGGGGTCCACCGGGGAGCTGTTTTTT,CASSPLGQGSTGELFF
-,TRBV25-1,many,TRBJ2-7,TGTGCCAGCAGTGACCTGACAGCGCCTTCCTACGAGCAGTACTTC,CASSDLTAPSYEQYF
TRBD1,TRBV28,-,TRBJ1-1,TGTGCCAGCTGTTCCAACAGGGGTTACTTTCTTGAAGCTTTCTTT,CASCSNRGYFLEAFF
-,TRBV19,many,TRBJ1-1,TGTGCCAGTAGTATGGCGGGTTATCACACTGAAGCTTTCTTT,CASSMAGYHTEAFF
-,TRBV30,few,TRBJ1-1,TGTGCCTGGAGTCAAGCTGTGGGGGTTGGTGCTTTCTTT,CAWSQAVGVGAFF
-,TRBV12-3/TRBV12-4,many,TRBJ1-2,TGTGCCAGCGCCCCTGGGCCCTATGGCTACACCTTC,CASAPGPYGYTF
-,TRBV29-1,-,TRBJ1-1,TGCAGCGTTGAAGGGGCCCCCGGACCTGAAGCTTTCTTT,CSVEGAPGPEAFF
-,TRBV28,few,TRBJ2-5,TGTGCCAGCAGTTTTCCTAAGACCGAGTACCAAGAGACCCAGTACTTC,CASSFPKTEYQETQYF
-,TRBV6-5,-,TRBJ2-5,TGTGCCAGCAAATTTCAGGGAGAGACCCAGTACTTC,CASKFQGETQYF
-,TRBV6-1,-,TRBJ1-3,TGTGCCAGCAGAGACGGTTTCTCTGAGGGGACCATATATTTT,CASRDGFSEGTIYF
-,TRBV6-1,many,TRBJ1-3,TGTGCCAGCAGTCGGTCCGGAAACACCATATATTTT,CASSRSGNTIYF
-,TRBV28,-,TRBJ2-7,TGTGCCAGCACCACGCTCTCGGGAGCCTACGAGCAGTACTTC,CASTTLSGAYEQYF
-,TRBV5-1,-,TRBJ1-6,TGCGCCAGCAGCTTGGACCATTCACCCCTCCACTTT,CASSLDHSPLHF
-,TRBV28,-,TRBJ1-5,TGTGCCAGCAGTTTCCGGAGGGTTGGGGGAGGTCAGCCCCAGCATTTT,CASSFRRVGGGQPQHF
-,TRBV6-5,-,TRBJ1-2,TGTGCCAGCAGTTACTCTGACAGTCCTGGGGGCTACACCTTC,CASSYSDSPGGYTF
-,TRBV12-3/TRBV12-4,many,TRBJ2-5,TGTGCCAGCAGGGAGGACAGTTTTACAAATCGAGAGACCCAGTACTTC,CASREDSFTNRETQYF
-,TRBV27,many,TRBJ2-7,TGTGCCAGCAGCCAAGGTGCGGAGCAGTACTTC,CASSQGAEQYF
-,TRBV10-3,many,TRBJ2-7,TGTGCCATCAGTGATGTCAGGGGATCCTACGAGCAGTACTTC,CAISDVRGSYEQYF
TRBD1,TRBV27,-,TRBJ2-5,TGTGCCAGCAACCCGGGACAGGGGGCTGTAAAGACCCAGTACTTC,CASNPGQGAVKTQYF
-,TRBV20-1,many,TRBJ1-5,TGCAGTGCTAGGGCCAGGACGGACCAGCCCCAGCATTTT,CSARARTDQPQHF
-,TRBV4-1,few,TRBJ1-1,TGCGCCAGCAGCCAAGATAAGGGGACGGGAATGTTTTGGAAAGCTTTCTTT,CASSQDKGTGMFWKAFF